This TCR beta chain came from a study of T-cell reconstitution after alpha-beta-depleted transplantation in children. The study's findings and limits: At around two months after transplant, the alpha-beta T cells were reportedly derived from several hundred expanded clones that came from non-depleted graft cells.

Germline CDR1 reads SQVTM; CDR2 reads ANQGSEA. The CDR3 consists of 13 residues. Trimming pared 5 bases from V and 8 bases from J, leaving 18 bases between. For this clonotype: Its specificity is not known.

Unique molecular identifiers were incorporated during preparation of the TCRbeta library. TCRdb reprocessed the PCR reads via MiXCR and lists one record per CDR3 protein. The sample contains more than 400,000 distinct CDR3 sequences, more than 9.5% of which appear only once. Sequences were derived from PBMCs, mostly from graft donor cells, sampled 180 days after TCRalphabeta/CD19-depleted stem cell transplant. The chain carries TRBV29-1 and TRBJ1-2; no clear D. The receptor was isolated from a female patient younger than 10 who had a stem cell transplant for aplastic anemia, so the T cells may come from the graft donor. The CDR3 sequence: CSVFSDWSRGYTF. The CDR3 DNA reads as TGCAGCGTTTTTTCAGACTGGTCCAGAGGCTACACCTTC.